These 25 T cell receptor beta chains were all obtained from the same sample, sequenced in a study of PD-1 blockade in classical Hodgkin lymphoma. The table came from immunoSEQ multiplex PCR; TCRdb's copy has only in-frame clones and leaves some out. The table lists roughly 20,000 clones, roughly 80% of them singletons. Time point indicated: cycle 4 day 1 (C4D1), after less than 7 weeks of nivolumab. Every single patient, without exception, relapsed after autologous stem cell transplantation, and brentuximab vedotin exposure varied. This specimen consisted of peripheral blood mononuclear cells (PBMCs), obtained before the fourth cycle of nivolumab. The receptors were sampled from a human donor with classical Hodgkin lymphoma.

This chain uses TRBV6-1 with TRBJ1-5; no definite D call. The V end was cut by 3 bases, the J end by 4 bases, with 13 bases between. The germline V gene encodes CDR1 MNHNS and CDR2 SASEGT. This CDR3 has 15 residues. CDR3 sequence reads: CASSDRDYGNQPQHF. In DNA form, the CDR3 reads TGTGCCAGCAGTGACAGAGACTATGGGAATCAGCCCCAGCATTTT.

The chain is built from TRBV2 and TRBJ2-6; 9 bases agree with TRBD2. This CDR3 has 17 amino acids. Germline lookup yields CDR1 SNHLY and CDR2 FYNNEI. Trimming removed 11 bases from V and 4 bases from J; junction bases left unmatched: 15. CDR3 bases: TGTGCCGGTCCCGGGACTAGCAAAGGGACGGGGGCCAACGTCCTGACTTTC. Its protein is CAGPGTSKGTGANVLTF.

The chain joins TRBV5-8 to TRBJ2-1; TRBD1 matches 8 bases. The J segment lost 7 bases and the V segment lost 4 bases, leaving 4 bases of the junction unmatched. The CDR3 runs to 13 residues. Germline values: CDR1 SGHTS, CDR2 YDEGEE. The CDR3 is CASSVWTGNEQFF. DNA for the CDR3: TGTGCCAGCAGCGTATGGACAGGGAATGAGCAGTTCTTC.

In its sample, this clone was seen once. V is TRBV27 and J is TRBJ2-2; 11 bases line up with TRBD2. Germline CDR1 reads MNHEY; CDR2 reads SMNVEV (reference sequence). After removal of 7 bases from V and 0 bases from J, the junction contained 4 bases not matched to a gene. There are 16 residues in the CDR3. The CDR3 coding sequence is TGTGCCAGCACCTTAGCGGGAGGGCCGAACACCGGGGAGCTGTTTTTT. Protein sequence: CASTLAGGPNTGELFF.

The rearrangement uses TRBV4-1 and TRBJ2-7, with D tentatively TRBD2 (6 bases). V was cut by 1 base and J by 2 bases, with 15 bases left in between. From germline, CDR1 is MGHRA and CDR2 YSYEKL. The CDR3 has 16 amino acids. CDR3 sequence (DNA): TGCGCCAGCAGCCAAGGGGCCGGGAGTCCCACCTACGAGCAGTACTTC. This sequence encodes CASSQGAGSPTYEQYF.

This sequence joins TRBV19 and TRBJ2-7; D perhaps matches TRBD2 (5 bases). From germline, CDR1 is LNHDA and CDR2 SQIVND (reference sequence). This CDR3 has 14 amino acids. The ends were cut back, 5 bases at V and 2 bases at J, with 13 bases in the middle. Written as DNA, the CDR3 is TGTGCCAGTAGTCCCTGGCTAGCTCCCTACGAGCAGTACTTC. It translates to CASSPWLAPYEQYF.

The genes are TRBV10-3 and TRBJ2-1; 7 positions agree with TRBD1. CDR1 and CDR2 (germline): ENHRY, SYGVKD. This CDR3 comprises 16 residues. With V trimmed by 2 bases and J by 10 bases, 14 bases remained unmatched. The CDR3 here is CAISEPVETGLGEQFF. The CDR3 DNA is TGTGCCATCAGTGAGCCAGTGGAGACAGGGTTAGGAGAGCAGTTCTTC.

For the CDR3, the DNA is TGTGCCAGCAGCAACCCCGATGCAGGGCAACGGAACACCGGGGAGCTGTTTTTT. Translating gives CASSNPDAGQRNTGELFF. The chain is built from TRBV21-1 and TRBJ2-2; the DNA was not compared with TRBD1, the D call given in the table. TRBV21-1 is marked as a pseudogene. The CDR3 has 18 amino acids.

This chain links TRBV28 with TRBJ1-2; maybe TRBD1 (5 bases). This CDR3 region has 13 residues. CDR1 is MDHEN and CDR2 is SYDVKM in the germline V gene. V was shortened by 8 bases and J by 2 bases, with 12 bases between the two germline ends. The CDR3 DNA sequence: TGTGCCAGCGAACCGGGACCCAACTATGGCTACACCTTC. It encodes CASEPGPNYGYTF.

This clone ranks as medium-sized. V gene TRBV27 combines with J gene TRBJ2-7; D possibly corresponds to TRBD1 (6 bases). Trimming pared 9 bases from V and 6 bases from J, leaving 15 bases between. The CDR3 runs 12 residues. Germline V gene sequence: CDR1 MNHEY, CDR2 SMNVEV (reference sequence). This CDR3 reads CASRGGNGEQYF. Written as DNA, the CDR3 is TGTGCCAGTAGAGGGGGAAACGGCGAGCAGTACTTC.

The chain recombines TRBV5-8 with TRBJ2-2; the D is unclear. The CDR3 consists of 16 residues. With 5 bases removed from V and 3 bases from J, the gap between germline ends came to 17 bases. CDR1 is SGHTS, CDR2 YDEGEE, per germline. The CDR3 region is CASRSWAEQYTGELFF. Written as DNA, the CDR3 is TGTGCCAGCAGGAGTTGGGCCGAGCAATACACCGGGGAGCTGTTTTTT.

This chain links TRBV5-1 with TRBJ1-3; D ambiguous. The CDR3 runs 14 residues. The germline V and J ends were trimmed by 4 bases and 0 bases, with 8 bases remaining between them. Germline V lookup: CDR1 SGHRS, CDR2 YFSETQ. The CDR3 DNA reads as TGCGCCAGCAGCCTGACACTCTCTGGAAACACCATATATTTT. Protein product: CASSLTLSGNTIYF.

V gene TRBV19 combines with J gene TRBJ2-5; 8 nucleotides match TRBD1. The germline V gene encodes CDR1 LNHDA and CDR2 SQIVND (reference sequence). The CDR3 is 15 amino acids. The V segment lost 2 bases and the J segment 2 bases; nucleotides outside the gene matches: 4. DNA for the CDR3: TGTGCCAGTAGTATACAGGGGGCCTTGCAAGAGACCCAGTACTTC. This sequence encodes CASSIQGALQETQYF.

V is TRBV14 and J is TRBJ2-5; no clear D. Trimming cost V 0 bases and J 5 bases, with 10 bases left between them. Germline V gives CDR1 SGHDN, CDR2 FVKESK. The CDR3 is 14 amino acids. CDR3 coding DNA: TGTGCCAGCAGCCAAGAGCCGCTATGGGAGACCCAGTACTTC. This translates into CASSQEPLWETQYF.

The chain has TRBV5-4 and TRBJ1-6, with 8 bases matching TRBD1. V was pared by 2 bases and J by 9 bases, with 7 bases of the junction left unmatched. The CDR3 has 15 amino acids. From germline, CDR1 is SGHNT and CDR2 YYREEE (reference sequence). CDR3 in DNA: TGTGCCAGCAGCTTTAGGACAGGGTCAGGTTCACCCCTCCACTTT. Translating gives CASSFRTGSGSPLHF. Using reference TRBV5-4 and TRBJ1-6 for the parts outside the CDR3, the full variable domain is ETGVTQSPTHLIKTRGQQVTLRCSSQSGHNTVSWYQQALGQGPQFIFQYYREEENGRGNFPPRFSGLQFPNYSSELNVNALELDDSALYLCASSFRTGSGSPLHFGNGTRLTVT.

This chain links TRBV9 with TRBJ2-5, with D unresolved. The CDR3 has 11 amino acids. V was shortened by 0 bases and J by 5 bases, with 2 bases between the two germline ends. From germline, CDR1 is SGDLS and CDR2 YYNGEE. The DNA of the CDR3 is TGTGCCAGCAGCGTAGCGGAGACCCAGTACTTC. Translated: CASSVAETQYF.

This clone was found a few times. The rearrangement uses TRBV9 and TRBJ2-3; 9 bases are shared with TRBD2. The V segment lost 2 bases and the J segment 4 bases; nucleotides outside the gene matches: 5. CDR1 and CDR2 from the germline V gene are SGDLS and YYNGEE. The CDR3 has 15 amino acids. CDR3 nucleotides: TGTGCCAGCAGCGTGTGGCGGGGGGGCCCAGATACGCAGTATTTT. Protein product: CASSVWRGGPDTQYF.

This sequence joins TRBV2 and TRBJ2-2, with D possibly TRBD2 on 5 matching bases. V lost 8 bases and J 1 base, leaving 14 bases between the germline ends. The CDR3 runs 15 residues. Germline CDR1 SNHLY, CDR2 FYNNEI. CDR3 coding DNA: TGTGCCAGCTGTATTGGGCGGGTGAACACCGGGGAGCTGTTTTTT. It yields the protein CASCIGRVNTGELFF.

The J gene is TRBJ1-1, the V gene TRBV29-1, with D maybe TRBD1 (6 bases). CDR3 length: 12 residues. The V end lost 8 bases, the J end lost 4 bases, and 14 bases lay between the germline ends. CDR1 SQVTM and CDR2 ANQGSEA come from the germline V gene. The CDR3 sequence: CSLGAAGTEAFF. CDR3 coding DNA: TGCAGCCTGGGGGCAGCGGGCACTGAAGCTTTCTTT.

The chain combines TRBV28 with TRBJ1-2; 11 bases map to TRBD1. Per the germline V gene, CDR1 is MDHEN and CDR2 is SYDVKM. This CDR3 comprises 14 residues. With 4 bases clipped from V and 7 bases from J, the junction kept 5 bases outside the gene matches. Here the CDR3 DNA reads TGTGCCAGCAGTTCTGGACAGGGGGCCTCTGGCTACACCTTC. Encoded protein: CASSSGQGASGYTF.

The rearrangement links TRBV5-6 to TRBJ2-3; TRBD2 agrees at 11 bases. CDR3 size: 16 residues. Germline lookup yields CDR1 SGHDT and CDR2 YYEEEE. After removal of 1 base from V and 2 bases from J, the junction contained 3 bases not matched to a gene. In DNA form, the CDR3 reads TGTGCCAGCAGCTTGACTAGCGGGGGAGCCACAGATACGCAGTATTTT. This encodes CASSLTSGGATDTQYF.

The chain links TRBV9 to TRBJ2-1; a possible D gene is TRBD2 (6 bases). The CDR3 loop spans 15 amino acids. The germline gives CDR1 SGDLS, CDR2 YYNGEE. With 0 bases removed from V and 8 bases from J, the gap between germline ends came to 15 bases. In nucleotides, the CDR3 is TGTGCCAGCAGCGTAGGTCCCGGGAGCCCCCATGAGCAGTTCTTC. Translation: CASSVGPGSPHEQFF.

Points on this clone: A read error may be the cause here, since a much bigger clone is one base away. The rearrangement links TRBV4-3 to TRBJ2-1; D remains ambiguous. The germline V gene has CDR1 LGHNA and CDR2 YSLEER. The V and J ends lost 1 base and 4 bases respectively, with 11 bases between them. The CDR3 is 15 residues long. This CDR3 reads CASSQGLNSYNEQFF. In nucleotides, the CDR3 is TGCGCCAGCAGCCAAGGTTTGAACTCTTACAATGAGCAGTTCTTC.

The rearrangement links TRBV15 to TRBJ2-5, with 7 bases that match TRBD1. Germline lookup yields CDR1 LNHNV and CDR2 YYDKDF (reference sequence). J lost 5 bases, V lost 7 bases, and 13 bases had no gene match. CDR3 length: 15 residues. The CDR3 here is CATTPGGLFRETQYF. CDR3 bases: TGTGCCACCACCCCAGGGGGATTGTTTCGGGAGACCCAGTACTTC.

The chain recombines TRBV2 with TRBJ2-2; D call uncertain. Germline CDR1 SNHLY, CDR2 FYNNEI. V was pared by 6 bases and J by 8 bases, with 13 bases between. CDR3 length equals 13 residues. In DNA, the CDR3 is TGTGCCAGCAGGGTTGGGTCCGTGGGGGAGCTGTTTTTT. This codes for CASRVGSVGELFF.